The 21 T cell receptor beta chains below were found in one sample sequenced in a study of T cells after yellow fever vaccination. In TCRdb, the 5' RACE reads were re-called with MiXCR into one record per CDR3 protein. The table includes approximately 34,000 distinct CDR3 sequences, 6% to 8.5% detected once. The material sequenced was PBMCs, either bulk or a sorted T-cell subset (CD4+, CD8+, memory, or dextramer-sorted; not recorded which), taken on the day of the first yellow fever vaccination. These receptors were obtained from a man aged 18-30 years who received the YFV17D yellow fever vaccine.

Many counts were recorded for this clonotype. This sequence joins TRBV3-1 and TRBJ1-1; D might be TRBD1 (6 bases). Germline loops: CDR1 LGHDT, CDR2 YNNKEL (reference sequence). V was clipped by 0 bases and J by 4 bases, with 15 bases between them. The CDR3 is 16 amino acids. In DNA form, the CDR3 reads TGTGCCAGCAGCCAAGATCGTGAAGGGGGAGTCACTGAAGCTTTCTTT. Protein product: CASSQDREGGVTEAFF.

This sequence joins TRBV7-3 and TRBJ2-3, with 9 bases fitting TRBD2. The length of the CDR3 is 16 residues. V shed 1 base and J 5 bases; nucleotides not matched to a gene: 7. Germline V gene data show CDR1 as SGHTA and CDR2 as FQGTGA. DNA for the CDR3: TGTGCCAGCAGCTTAAACGCGGGGGGGCTGGGAGATACGCAGTATTTT. Translating gives CASSLNAGGLGDTQYF.

This clonotype was counted many times. This chain joins TRBV5-1 and TRBJ2-1, with 11 bases matching TRBD2. Unmatched junction bases numbered 8, after V lost 4 bases and J lost 5 bases. The CDR3 has 16 residues. CDR1 SGHRS and CDR2 YFSETQ come from the germline V gene. CDR3 coding DNA: TGCGCCAGCAGCCGATCACTAGCGGGGGCCCACAATGAGCAGTTCTTC. This translates into CASSRSLAGAHNEQFF.

V usage is TRBV6-1 and J usage is TRBJ2-3; D not resolved. The V end lost 6 bases, the J end lost 8 bases, and 21 bases lay between the germline ends. Germline V gives CDR1 MNHNS, CDR2 SASEGT. The CDR3 is made up of 15 amino acids. The CDR3 DNA reads TGTGCCAGCAGCGCAACTAATGTACCCCCAGGTACGCAGTATTTT. It encodes CASSATNVPPGTQYF.

This clonotype was seen many times. The gene calls are TRBV4-3 and TRBJ1-2; D is uncertain. CDR3 length equals 13 residues. Germline V lookup: CDR1 LGHNA, CDR2 YSLEER. Deletions cut 0 bases from V and 2 bases from J, with 4 bases between. In DNA form, the CDR3 reads TGCGCCAGCAGCCAAGATAACAACTATGGCTACACCTTC. It translates to CASSQDNNYGYTF.

The sample holds many counts of this clonotype. The CDR3 nucleotides are TGCAGTGCTAGAGGAGGGACTAGCGGGGCCACAGATACGCAGTATTTT. It codes for CSARGGTSGATDTQYF. This chain uses TRBV20-1 with TRBJ2-3; 13 bases fit TRBD2. CDR3 length: 16 residues. Germline CDR1 and CDR2: DFQATT and SNEGSKA (reference sequence). The J segment lost 2 bases and the V segment lost 1 base, leaving 3 bases of the junction unmatched.

This clonotype was recorded many times. The chain joins TRBV24-1 to TRBJ1-1; D call uncertain. V was cut by 2 bases and J by 0 bases, with 9 bases left in between. The CDR3 is made up of 15 amino acids. CDR1 and CDR2 from the germline V gene are KGHDR and SFDVKD. CDR3 sequence reads: CATSDSRGMNTEAFF. In DNA form, the CDR3 reads TGTGCCACCAGTGATTCGCGGGGAATGAACACTGAAGCTTTCTTT.

This clonotype was observed many times. V gene TRBV29-1 combines with J gene TRBJ2-7; no definite D call. The CDR3 contains 13 residues. Germline CDR1 is SQVTM and CDR2 is ANQGSEA. The germline V and J ends were trimmed by 7 bases and 6 bases, with 19 bases remaining between them. The chain's CDR3 is CSAGRQESTEQYF. CDR3 coding DNA: TGCAGCGCTGGGCGACAAGAGTCAACCGAGCAGTACTTC.

This clonotype was counted only a few times. One end of the junction fails to match germline, which may point to a read error. The chain combines TRBV7-7 with TRBJ2-1; D remains unclear. Looked up from germline, CDR1 is SSHAT and CDR2 is FNYEAQ (reference sequence). CDR3 length equals 15 residues. The CDR3 protein is CASSLDRTAFNEQFF. In nucleotides, the CDR3 is TGTGCTAGCAGCTTAGACCGGACCGCTTTTAATGAGCAGTTCTTC. Variable domain in full (rest from reference TRBV7-7 and TRBJ2-1): GAGVSQSPRYKVTKRGQDVTLRCDPISSHATLYWYQQALGQGPEFLTYFNYEAQPDKSGLPSDRFSAERPEGSISTLTIQRTEQRDSAMYRCASSLDRTAFNEQFFGPGTRLTVL.

This clonotype was recorded at least ten times. The rearrangement joins TRBV5-6 to TRBJ1-1; D gene uncertain. Germline V lookup: CDR1 SGHDT, CDR2 YYEEEE. The CDR3 loop spans 16 amino acids. Trimming took off 0 bases at V and 4 bases at J, with 16 bases between the two ends. Here the CDR3 reads CASSLEYGLDSTEAFF. The CDR3 bases are TGTGCCAGCAGCTTGGAATATGGGCTCGATTCCACTGAAGCTTTCTTT.

A few counts support this clonotype. The J gene is TRBJ1-3, the V gene TRBV11-2; D is unclear. CDR3 length: 15 residues. Trimming pared 0 bases from V and 1 base from J, leaving 7 bases between. Germline CDR1 reads SGHAT; CDR2 reads FQNNGV. CDR3 sequence reads: CASSLDPRSGNTIYF. DNA for the CDR3: TGTGCCAGCAGCTTAGATCCCAGATCTGGAAACACCATATATTTT.

This clonotype was seen many times. The chain has TRBV4-1 and TRBJ2-5, with 11 positions matching TRBD2. Germline lookup yields CDR1 MGHRA and CDR2 YSYEKL. With 5 bases clipped from V and 2 bases from J, the junction kept 10 bases outside the gene matches. CDR3 length: 17 amino acids. CDR3 in DNA: TGCGCCAGCAGCAAAAGACTAGCGGGGAATTTTCAAGAGACCCAGTACTTC. Its protein is CASSKRLAGNFQETQYF.

This clonotype was counted many times. V and J are TRBV7-8 and TRBJ2-2, with TRBD1 as a possible D gene (6 bases). The CDR3 is 17 residues long. CDR1 SGHVS and CDR2 FQNEAQ come from the germline V gene. V was trimmed by 1 base and J by 1 base, leaving 13 bases between them. The CDR3 bases are TGTGCCAGCAGCTTAGGTCCAGGGGTTATGAACACCGGGGAGCTGTTTTTT. This gives the protein CASSLGPGVMNTGELFF.

This clonotype was detected ten times or more. V usage is TRBV7-6 and J usage is TRBJ2-7, with no clear D. The germline gives CDR1 SGHVS, CDR2 FNYEAQ. V was pared by 4 bases and J by 1 base, with 8 bases between. CDR3 size: 13 residues. CDR3: CASSSDPSYEQYF. CDR3 bases: TGTGCCAGCAGCTCTGACCCGTCCTACGAGCAGTACTTC.

At least ten counts were recorded for this clonotype. Here the CDR3 DNA reads TGTGCCTGGAGACCGGGGGGCCGTTACACCGGGGAGCTGTTTTTT. Residues: CAWRPGGRYTGELFF. The chain employs TRBV30 and TRBJ2-2; D is perhaps TRBD2 (7 bases). V lost 3 bases and J 3 bases, leaving 14 bases between the germline ends. This CDR3 has 15 residues. The germline CDR1 and CDR2 sequences are GTSNPN and SVGIG (reference sequence).

This clonotype was counted between two and nine times. The chain uses TRBV6-1 and TRBJ2-1; 8 bases agree with TRBD2. CDR1 and CDR2 from the germline V gene are MNHNS and SASEGT. With 3 bases clipped from V and 9 bases from J, the junction kept 7 bases outside the gene matches. The CDR3 runs 14 residues. CDR3 nucleotides: TGTGCCAGCAGTGACCAACGGGGGGGGACTGAGCAGTTCTTC. Protein sequence: CASSDQRGGTEQFF.

This clonotype was observed a handful of times. For the CDR3, the DNA is TGCAGTGCCGCAGGACAGGGAATTGTGGGCTACACCTTC. The encoded protein is CSAAGQGIVGYTF. This chain joins TRBV20-1 and TRBJ1-2; 8 bases are shared with TRBD1. CDR1 and CDR2 from the germline V gene are DFQATT and SNEGSKA (reference sequence). The junction had 11 bases not matched to a gene; V was cut back by 6 bases and J by 8 bases. The CDR3 consists of 13 residues.

This clonotype was seen at least ten times. The chain is built from TRBV6-5 and TRBJ1-1, with no clear D. V was cut by 10 bases and J by 3 bases, with 18 bases left in between. This CDR3 is built from 14 residues. The germline CDR1 and CDR2 sequences are MNHEY and SVGAGI. CDR3 loop: CATDSKETHTEAFF. In DNA, the CDR3 is TGTGCCACCGACTCCAAGGAGACCCACACTGAAGCTTTCTTT.

This sequence joins TRBV20-1 and TRBJ2-7; TRBD1 matches at 10 bases. Per the germline V gene, CDR1 is DFQATT and CDR2 is SNEGSKA (reference sequence). The junction had 3 bases not matched to a gene; V was cut back by 6 bases and J by 4 bases. The CDR3 consists of 12 residues. CDR3 bases: TGCAGTGCCAGGGACAGGGGTTACGAGCAGTACTTC. This gives the protein CSARDRGYEQYF.

This clonotype was seen repeatedly, ten times or more. The chain links TRBV12-3 or TRBV12-4 to TRBJ1-5, with D perhaps TRBD1 (5 bases). The CDR3 has 13 amino acids. V gave up 4 bases and J gave up 6 bases, with 10 bases separating them. The CDR3 reads CASSYIGAQPQHF. The CDR3 region has the DNA TGTGCCAGCAGTTATATAGGGGCTCAGCCCCAGCATTTT.

Ten or more counts support this clonotype. The V and J genes are TRBV6-5 and TRBJ1-3; D is uncertain. Trimming shortened V by 0 bases and J by 2 bases, and 8 bases separated the two germline ends. The length of the CDR3 is 15 residues. Germline values: CDR1 MNHEY, CDR2 SVGAGI. CDR3 region: CASSYSAGTGNTIYF. For the CDR3, the DNA is TGTGCCAGCAGTTACTCGGCTGGAACTGGAAACACCATATATTTT.